Reported below is one T cell receptor beta chain. These data are taken from a study of control samples from healthy donors and cancer patients. The CDR3 has 14 amino acids. Germline V lookup: CDR1 MNHEY, CDR2 SMNVEV (reference sequence). J lost 6 bases, V lost 5 bases, and 4 bases had no gene match. Assay used: immunoSEQ multiplex PCR; TCRdb lists only in-frame clones, some missing. The sample has about 120,000 clones, 80% to 95% seen once; the top ten hold 2.5% to 3%. The source is a man between 35 and 55 years old in good health. V and J are TRBV27 and TRBJ1-5; 10 bases fit TRBD1. Sequenced material: blood. CDR3 residues: CASSIGTGVQPQHF. In DNA form, the CDR3 reads TGTGCCAGCAGTATCGGGACAGGGGTTCAGCCCCAGCATTTT.